The rows below give T cell receptor beta chains drawn from one sample of a study of blood T cell repertoires in COVID-19. Profiling relied on immunoSEQ multiplex PCR, and the TCRdb table lists in-frame clones only, not all of them. The table records roughly 230,000 clones, about 85% of them present only once. The sequenced sample was peripheral blood. The source of these receptors is a man aged 35 to 55 with acute or convalescent COVID-19. Each CDR3 is given with its conserved first and last residue. D genes are given only for firm matches. Expanded clones are given a class, and other clones once, few, many or no size at all.

CDR3	DNA	D	J	V	size
CATSRDKGGIETQYF	TGTGCCACCAGCAGAGATAAAGGGGGCATAGAGACCCAGTACTTC	TRBD1	TRBJ2-5	TRBV15	-
CASSSAYEQGANGYTF	TGTGCCAGCAGCTCTGCTTACGAACAGGGGGCGAATGGCTACACCTTC	TRBD1	TRBJ1-2	TRBV27	-
CASSRLGGGPYEQYF	TGTGCCAGCAGCCGCCTTGGGGGGGGCCCTTACGAGCAGTACTTC	-	TRBJ2-7	TRBV11-2	-
CASKGDTYNSPLHF	TGTGCCAGTAAAGGGGACACCTATAATTCACCCCTCCACTTT	-	TRBJ1-6	TRBV19	-
CASSQTGDSPLHF	TGTGCCAGCAGTCAAACAGGGGATTCACCCCTCCACTTT	TRBD1	TRBJ1-6	TRBV6-5	once
CASMQDRGQPQHF	TGTGCCAGCATGCAGGACAGGGGGCAGCCCCAGCATTTT	TRBD1	TRBJ1-5	TRBV7-9	-
CASSRLAGDHNEQFF	TGTGCCAGCAGCCGACTAGCGGGGGACCACAATGAGCAGTTCTTC	TRBD2	TRBJ2-1	TRBV28	-
CSVGHGYNEQFF	TGCAGCGTTGGTCACGGCTACAATGAGCAGTTCTTC	-	TRBJ2-1	TRBV29-1	once
CASTPPGQSNQPQHF	TGTGCCAGCACCCCCCCGGGACAGAGCAATCAGCCCCAGCATTTT	TRBD1	TRBJ1-5	TRBV6-6	-
CASMTRATSTDTQYF	TGTGCCAGCATGACTCGCGCGACTAGCACAGATACGCAGTATTTT	-	TRBJ2-3	TRBV2	-
CASSADINSGANVLTF	TGCGCCAGCAGCGCGGACATTAACTCTGGGGCCAACGTCCTGACTTTC	-	TRBJ2-6	TRBV5-1	-
CASSALVGTGMNTEAFF	TGTGCCAGTAGTGCGCTGGTGGGGACAGGGATGAACACTGAAGCTTTCTTT	TRBD1	TRBJ1-1	TRBV19	once
CASSPGKGITEAFF	TGTGCCAGCAGTCCCGGGAAAGGAATCACTGAAGCTTTCTTT	-	TRBJ1-1	TRBV3-1/TRBV3-2	-
CASTGSLHQPQHF	TGTGCCAGTACAGGGTCCCTCCATCAGCCCCAGCATTTT	-	TRBJ1-5	TRBV19	-
CASGHPYGSYEQYF	TGTGCCAGCGGCCATCCTTACGGGTCCTACGAGCAGTACTTC	-	TRBJ2-7	TRBV21-1	-
CASSRDRAEISPLHF	TGTGCCAGCAGTAGGGACAGGGCAGAAATTTCACCCCTCCACTTT	TRBD1	TRBJ1-6	TRBV2	-
CASSGDRGKLNTIYF	TGTGCCAGCAGCGGCGACAGGGGGAAGTTAAACACCATATATTTT	TRBD1	TRBJ1-3	TRBV5-4	-
CASSLPGQGADTQYF	TGCGCCAGCAGCTTGCCGGGACAGGGGGCAGATACGCAGTATTTT	TRBD1	TRBJ2-3	TRBV5-1	-
CASSIRAGTGEKLFF	TGTGCCAGTAGTATTAGGGCGGGAACCGGTGAAAAACTGTTTTTT	-	TRBJ1-4	TRBV19	-
CASSIGQEKPNNYGYTF	TGTGCCAGTAGTATAGGACAGGAGAAACCCAACAACTATGGCTACACCTTC	-	TRBJ1-2	TRBV19	once
CASSFRDSFYEQYF	TGCGCCAGCAGCTTCCGGGACAGTTTCTACGAGCAGTACTTC	TRBD1	TRBJ2-7	TRBV5-1	-
CASSQTGGNTGELFF	TGTGCCAGCAGCCAAACAGGGGGGAACACCGGGGAGCTGTTTTTT	TRBD1	TRBJ2-2	TRBV14	-
CASSPWTGYGYTF	TGCGCCAGCAGCCCATGGACAGGCTATGGCTACACCTTC	TRBD1	TRBJ1-2	TRBV5-1	-
CASSSPGTGVYEQYF	TGTGCCAGCAGTTCTCCCGGGACAGGGGTCTACGAGCAGTACTTC	TRBD1	TRBJ2-7	TRBV5-6	-
CASSFGMKEPYNEQFF	TGTGCCAGCAGCTTCGGTATGAAGGAGCCCTACAATGAGCAGTTCTTC	-	TRBJ2-1	TRBV7-3	-
CASESWGAEAFF	TGTGCCAGCGAGAGTTGGGGGGCTGAAGCTTTCTTT	-	TRBJ1-1	TRBV19	-
CSVAVLYYGYTF	TGCAGCGTTGCCGTACTTTACTATGGCTACACCTTC	-	TRBJ1-2	TRBV29-1	-
CASSHPTSEVADTQYF	TGCGCCAGCAGCCACCCGACTAGCGAGGTTGCAGATACGCAGTATTTT	TRBD2	TRBJ2-3	TRBV4-1	once
CASSQDRDNEKLFF	TGTGCCAGCAGCCAGGACAGGGATAATGAAAAACTGTTTTTT	TRBD1	TRBJ1-4	TRBV7-9	-
CASSPGPERGDTGELFF	TGTGCCAGCAGCCCTGGCCCAGAACGGGGGGACACCGGGGAGCTGTTTTTT	TRBD2	TRBJ2-2	TRBV5-6	-
CASSYGWGGLNEQFF	TGTGCCAGCAGTTACGGGTGGGGGGGCCTCAATGAGCAGTTCTTC	-	TRBJ2-1	TRBV6-5	-
CASSGQSGNTIYF	TGTGCCAGCAGCGGACAGTCTGGAAACACCATATATTTT	-	TRBJ1-3	TRBV9	once